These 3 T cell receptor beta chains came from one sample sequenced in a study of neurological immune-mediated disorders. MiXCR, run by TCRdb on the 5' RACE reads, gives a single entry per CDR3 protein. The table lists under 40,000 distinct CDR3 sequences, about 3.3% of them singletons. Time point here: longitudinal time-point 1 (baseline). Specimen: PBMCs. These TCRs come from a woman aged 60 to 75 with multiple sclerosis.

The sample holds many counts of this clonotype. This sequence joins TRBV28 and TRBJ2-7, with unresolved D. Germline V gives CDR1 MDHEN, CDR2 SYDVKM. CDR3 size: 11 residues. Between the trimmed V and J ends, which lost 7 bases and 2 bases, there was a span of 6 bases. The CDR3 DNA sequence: TGTGCCAGCACTGGGCCCTACGAGCAGTACTTC. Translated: CASTGPYEQYF. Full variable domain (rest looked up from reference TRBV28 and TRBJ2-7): DVKVTQSSRYLVKRTGEKVFLECVQDMDHENMFWYRQDPGLGLRLIYFSYDVKMKEKGDIPEGYSVSREKKERFSLILESASTNQTSMYLCASTGPYEQYFGPGTRLTVT.

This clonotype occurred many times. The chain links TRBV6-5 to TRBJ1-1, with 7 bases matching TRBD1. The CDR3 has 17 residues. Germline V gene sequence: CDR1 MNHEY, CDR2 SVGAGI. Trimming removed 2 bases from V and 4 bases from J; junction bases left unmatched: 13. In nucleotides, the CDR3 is TGTGCCAGCAGTTACGCCATTAACAGGGGAGGGGGCACTGAAGCTTTCTTT. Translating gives CASSYAINRGGGTEAFF.

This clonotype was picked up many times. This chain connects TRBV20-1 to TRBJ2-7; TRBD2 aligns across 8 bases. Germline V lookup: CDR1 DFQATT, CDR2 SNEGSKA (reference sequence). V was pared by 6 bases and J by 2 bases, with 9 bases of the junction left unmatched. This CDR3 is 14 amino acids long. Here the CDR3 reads CSAEERGQTYEQYF. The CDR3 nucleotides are TGCAGTGCGGAGGAGCGGGGGCAGACCTACGAGCAGTACTTC.